The 3 T cell receptor beta chains given below trace back to one sample, sequenced in a study of blood T cell repertoires in COVID-19. The data were produced by immunoSEQ multiplex PCR, yet TCRdb's version contains in-frame clones alone and is incomplete. Found here are some 300,000 clones, nearly 90% of them singletons; the top ten hold under 3%. Source material: PBMCs or T cells enriched from blood (not recorded which). The source is a woman aged 50 to 60 who had been exposed to COVID-19.

The rearrangement uses TRBV27 and TRBJ2-3; no clear D. The CDR3 contains 14 residues. Germline assignment: CDR1 MNHEY and CDR2 SMNVEV (reference sequence). V was pared by 2 bases and J by 2 bases, with 8 bases between. The CDR3: CASSLLEATDTQYF. CDR3 sequence (DNA): TGTGCCAGCAGTTTACTAGAGGCCACAGATACGCAGTATTTT.

The CDR3 nucleotides are TGTGCCAGCAGCTTGGGAGGGGGGGTAGACACCATATATTTT. Amino acids: CASSLGGGVDTIYF. This chain connects TRBV5-4 to TRBJ1-3, with D possibly TRBD1 on 6 matching bases. The V and J ends lost 0 bases and 8 bases respectively, with 12 bases between them. The CDR3 consists of 14 residues. The germline V gene has CDR1 SGHNT and CDR2 YYREEE (reference sequence).

This chain connects TRBV18 to TRBJ2-3, with D perhaps matching TRBD2 (6 bases). Trimming left V 2 bases short and J 9 bases short, with 24 bases between. This CDR3 contains 17 residues. The germline gives CDR1 KGHSH, CDR2 LQKENI. CDR3 bases: TGTGCCAGCTCACCAGTGGAAATGACGGGGGTCGCGGGGACGCAGTATTTT. This encodes CASSPVEMTGVAGTQYF.